This T cell receptor (beta chain) emerged from a study of identifying expanded T cells in peripheral blood. Study-level points and caveats: Over about two and four weeks, about 15 and 19 clones changed, versus around 1.2 between replicates. Across healthy donors, higher total template counts meant significantly greater roughly 2-week count variance.

Germline CDR1 is ENHRY and CDR2 is SYGVKD. V shed 6 bases and J 7 bases; nucleotides not matched to a gene: 6. The CDR3 is 14 amino acids. Comment on this clone: The antigen is undetermined.

Profiling relied on immunoSEQ multiplex PCR, and the TCRdb table lists in-frame clones only, not all of them. The sample includes about 90,000 clones, roughly 87% of them seen just once. J is TRBJ1-6 and V is TRBV10-3; 7 bases are a match to TRBD1. The sequenced sample was blood. The clonotype comes from a person aged 18-70 years in good health. The CDR3 DNA reads TGTGCCATCAGCGTGGGGACAGTCAATTCACCCCTCCACTTT. Translating gives CAISVGTVNSPLHF.